The T cell receptor (beta chain) described here comes from a study of technical replicates of blood from a handful of donors. CDR3 length: 14 residues. The germline V gene encodes CDR1 SQVTM and CDR2 ANQGSEA. Points on this clone: At one boundary the junction diverges from the germline segment, which might be a read error. This sample also contains other DNA sequences that code for the same CDR3.

TCRdb keeps only in-frame clones here, not all; method: immunoSEQ multiplex PCR. Among approximately 13,000 clones, 84% were seen once, and the ten largest hold roughly 10%. The genes are TRBV29-1 and TRBJ2-7; no definite D call. Input material: PBMCs. The receptor's source is a human donor in good health. The CDR3 DNA reads as TGCAGCGTTCGCCTCTCGGGTCTCTCCTACGAGCAGTATTTC. Residues: CSVRLSGLSYEQYF.